One and the same sample provided the 25 T cell receptor beta chains below, sequenced in a study of blood T cells in healthy people across ages. The second PCR ran roughly 6 to 11 cycles with a sample-barcoded 5' primer and J-beta primers. TCRdb redid the calling of the 5' RACE reads with MiXCR, one entry per CDR3 protein. The sample consists of roughly 930,000 distinct CDR3 sequences, around 46% of them appearing once. The sequenced material came from blood. These receptors all stem from a man aged 30-40 years in good health.

On this clonotype: A much larger clone lies a single base off, so this may be a read error. This chain connects TRBV4-1 to TRBJ2-1; a possible D gene is TRBD1 (6 bases). The CDR3 extends over 16 amino acids. The germline gives CDR1 MGHRA, CDR2 YSYEKL. The CDR3 sequence: CAGSQATQGVLHEQFF. As DNA, the CDR3 is TGCGCCGGCAGCCAGGCAACACAGGGAGTTTTGCATGAGCAGTTCTTC.

The rearrangement joins TRBV21-1 to TRBJ1-5. TRBV21-1 is a pseudogene locus. CDR3 length: 16 residues. The CDR3 DNA follows: TGTGCCAGCAGCAAAATAGGGCTGGAATTCAATCAGCCCCAGCATTTT. It is translated as CASSKIGLEFNQPQHF.

This clonotype was seen more than once but under ten times. This rearrangement joins TRBV2 to TRBJ1-1; D is ambiguous. V lost 4 bases and J 1 base, leaving 13 bases between the germline ends. This CDR3 has 15 residues. The germline V gene encodes CDR1 SNHLY and CDR2 FYNNEI. Here the CDR3 DNA reads TGTGCCAGCAGTGTGTCGGTCGGTTCGAACACTGAAGCTTTCTTT. This encodes CASSVSVGSNTEAFF. Filled out from reference TRBV2 and TRBJ1-1, the complete variable domain reads EPEVTQTPSHQVTQMGQEVILRCVPISNHLYFYWYRQILGQKVEFLVSFYNNEISEKSEIFDDQFSVERPDGSNFTLKIRSTKLEDSAMYFCASSVSVGSNTEAFFGQGTRLTVV.

This clonotype was counted a few times. The CDR3 protein is CSASLSRGTKTQYF. CDR3 bases: TGCAGTGCTAGTCTGTCCCGCGGTACGAAGACCCAGTACTTC. The rearrangement links TRBV20-1 to TRBJ2-5; D is uncertain. The germline V gene encodes CDR1 DFQATT and CDR2 SNEGSKA (reference sequence). This CDR3 is built from 14 residues. The V end lost 3 bases, the J end lost 6 bases, and 17 bases lay between the germline ends.

The chain carries TRBV4-2 and TRBJ2-7; D uncertain. Looked up from germline, CDR1 is LGHNA and CDR2 is YNFKEQ. With 1 base removed from V and 4 bases from J, the gap between germline ends came to 14 bases. This CDR3 contains 15 residues. This CDR3 is CASSQVGGNSYEQYF. The DNA of the CDR3 is TGTGCCAGCAGCCAAGTAGGCGGCAACTCTTACGAGCAGTACTTC.

V usage is TRBV4-2 and J usage is TRBJ1-2; D gene ambiguous. The CDR3 length is 13 residues. Germline-derived CDR1 and CDR2 are LGHNA and YNFKEQ. V was pared by 1 base and J by 8 bases, with 11 bases between. The CDR3 bases are TGTGCCAGCAGCCAAGTTCGCCCTAGGGGCTACACCTTC. Protein product: CASSQVRPRGYTF.

This chain joins TRBV10-3 and TRBJ2-1; TRBD2 might be the D (7 bases). In germline, CDR1 is ENHRY, CDR2 SYGVKD. This CDR3 contains 16 residues. V shed 1 base and J shed 4 bases, with 14 bases lying between them. CDR3 sequence (DNA): TGTGCCATCAGTGAGTTTGGAGGGGGGGAGTACAATGAGCAGTTCTTC. Protein product: CAISEFGGGEYNEQFF.

A note on this clonotype: Given a much more abundant clone one base away, this may be a read error. The chain links TRBV5-1 to TRBJ1-2, with D maybe TRBD1 (5 bases). The CDR3 totals 13 residues. Germline values: CDR1 SGHRS, CDR2 YFSETQ. V was trimmed by 0 bases and J by 7 bases, leaving 10 bases between them. Here the CDR3 DNA reads TGCGCCAGCAGCTTGGACGGGGACTCTGGCTACACCTTC. The encoded protein is CASSLDGDSGYTF.

This clonotype was seen more than once but under ten times. This chain connects TRBV28 to TRBJ1-1, with D possibly TRBD1 on 6 matching bases. Germline lookup yields CDR1 MDHEN and CDR2 SYDVKM. The CDR3 spans 15 residues. V lost 7 bases and J 0 bases, leaving 15 bases between the germline ends. CDR3 sequence (DNA): TGTGCCAGCACCGCGGGGGGGCTCATGAACACTGAAGCTTTCTTT. Its protein product is CASTAGGLMNTEAFF.

This rearrangement joins TRBV6-1 to TRBJ1-2; 7 bases map to TRBD1. The germline gives CDR1 MNHNS, CDR2 SASEGT. V lost 2 bases, J lost 4 bases, and 7 bases stayed unmatched. The CDR3 loop spans 15 amino acids. The CDR3 sequence: CASSENRAGGYGYTF. In DNA, the CDR3 is TGTGCCAGCAGTGAAAATAGAGCAGGGGGCTATGGCTACACCTTC.

This clonotype showed up many times. This rearrangement joins TRBV7-2 to TRBJ2-3; D uncertain. This CDR3 contains 15 residues. Germline CDR1 reads SGHTA; CDR2 reads FQGNSA. V gave up 1 base and J gave up 2 bases, with 10 bases separating them. The CDR3 coding sequence is TGTGCCAGCAGCTTAGTTAGTCAGTCCACAGATACGCAGTATTTT. The encoded protein is CASSLVSQSTDTQYF.

This chain connects TRBV12-3 or TRBV12-4 to TRBJ2-1; D uncertain. Trimming took off 4 bases at V and 7 bases at J, with 14 bases between the two ends. The CDR3 has 14 amino acids. CDR3 DNA sequence: TGTGCCAGCAGTTCACCGGGCCTGAGGAATGAGCAGTTCTTC. As protein: CASSSPGLRNEQFF.

This chain joins TRBV7-2 and TRBJ1-2; D unclear. The germline V and J ends were trimmed by 1 base and 4 bases, with 10 bases remaining between them. The CDR3 is 14 residues long. Germline-derived CDR1 and CDR2 are SGHTA and FQGNSA. The CDR3 DNA reads TGTGCCAGCAGCTTAGATGCAGGCCGCTATGGCTACACCTTC. As protein: CASSLDAGRYGYTF.

The chain is built from TRBV12-3 or TRBV12-4 and TRBJ2-3, with 9 bases aligning to TRBD1. J gave up 5 bases and V 6 bases, and 15 bases lay outside the gene matches. The CDR3 is 17 residues long. This CDR3 reads CASSSPQRYRGRDTQYF. Here the CDR3 DNA reads TGTGCCAGCAGCTCCCCACAACGATACAGGGGGCGAGATACGCAGTATTTT.

The J gene is TRBJ2-7, the V gene TRBV27; TRBD1 is a possible D gene (5 bases). CDR3 length equals 13 residues. V lost 2 bases, J lost 6 bases, and 11 bases lay in between. CDR1 MNHEY and CDR2 SMNVEV come from the germline V gene (reference sequence). The CDR3: CASSLGALGEQYF. The CDR3 DNA reads TGTGCCAGCAGTTTAGGGGCCCTGGGCGAGCAGTACTTC.

There are a few counts of this clonotype. The gene calls are TRBV28 and TRBJ2-7; perhaps TRBD1 as D (5 bases). This CDR3 spans 14 amino acids. The germline V gene has CDR1 MDHEN and CDR2 SYDVKM. V was shortened by 1 base and J by 5 bases, with 12 bases between the two germline ends. CDR3 nucleotide sequence: TGTGCCAGCAGTTTATCCGGGTCAGGGCACGAGCAGTACTTC. Protein sequence: CASSLSGSGHEQYF.

The rearrangement links TRBV28 to TRBJ2-3; D gene uncertain. Trimming took 2 bases from V and 0 from J, leaving 18 bases between them. The CDR3 totals 18 residues. Germline values: CDR1 MDHEN, CDR2 SYDVKM. The CDR3 bases are TGTGCCAGCAGTTTAGGTTCTGGCGGAGACACTAGCACAGATACGCAGTATTTT. Translated, it gives CASSLGSGGDTSTDTQYF.

This clonotype was observed a few times. The gene calls are TRBV29-1 and TRBJ2-1; 8 nucleotides line up with TRBD1. The CDR3 runs 11 residues. With 7 bases clipped from V and 7 bases from J, the junction kept 3 bases outside the gene matches. Per the germline V gene, CDR1 is SQVTM and CDR2 is ANQGSEA. CDR3 coding DNA: TGCAGCGCGACAGGGGTTAATGAGCAGTTCTTC. Amino acids: CSATGVNEQFF.

This clonotype showed up just a few times. CDR3 bases: TGTGCCAGCAGGAAAACAGGGGGAGGGAACATTCAGTACTTC. Translated: CASRKTGGGNIQYF. The V gene is TRBV6-5, the J gene TRBJ2-4, with D tentatively TRBD1 (8 bases). The V end lost 6 bases, the J end lost 7 bases, and 16 bases lay between the germline ends. The CDR3 is 14 residues long. Germline V gives CDR1 MNHEY, CDR2 SVGAGI.

The V gene is TRBV6-5, the J gene TRBJ2-5; D uncertain. Germline CDR1 reads MNHEY; CDR2 reads SVGAGI. The length of the CDR3 is 14 residues. Trimming removed 8 bases at V and 1 base at J, with 14 bases between. The CDR3: CASGEVSSQETQYF. In DNA form, the CDR3 reads TGTGCCAGCGGAGAGGTATCTTCCCAAGAGACCCAGTACTTC.

This clonotype occurred once. The chain combines TRBV15 with TRBJ2-1; D possibly uses TRBD1 or TRBD2 (5 bases each). Trimming took off 0 bases at V and 12 bases at J, with 6 bases between the two ends. The CDR3 has 11 amino acids. Per the germline V gene, CDR1 is LNHNV and CDR2 is YYDKDF (reference sequence). The CDR3 DNA reads TGTGCCACCAGCAGAGACGGGGCGCAGTTCTTC. The encoded protein is CATSRDGAQFF.

The V and J genes are TRBV9 and TRBJ2-1; 11 positions agree with TRBD2. Germline trimming cut 6 bases from V and 7 bases from J; bases unmatched to any gene: 6. CDR1 is SGDLS, CDR2 YYNGEE, per germline. The CDR3 runs 14 residues. CDR3 bases: TGTGCCAGCAACCTAGGACTAGCGGGTAATGAGCAGTTCTTC. Its translation: CASNLGLAGNEQFF.

A word on this clonotype: A much larger clone is a single base away; this may be a read error. V and J are TRBV28 and TRBJ2-2; unclear D gene. Looked up from germline, CDR1 is MDHEN and CDR2 is SYDVKM. This CDR3 contains 12 residues. The CDR3 spells CAGSSSTGELFF. In DNA, the CDR3 is TGTGCCGGCAGTTCTAGTACCGGGGAGCTGTTTTTT.

This chain uses TRBV29-1 with TRBJ2-7, with 8 bases that match TRBD1. The V segment lost 6 bases and the J segment 6 bases; nucleotides outside the gene matches: 7. Looked up from germline, CDR1 is SQVTM and CDR2 is ANQGSEA. The CDR3 covers 12 residues. The CDR3 reads CSVQTGVLEQYF. As DNA, the CDR3 is TGCAGCGTCCAGACAGGGGTCCTCGAGCAGTACTTC.

In its sample, this clonotype was seen once. The CDR3 coding sequence is TGTGCCAGCAGTCCGTGGGCGGGGGGTGCGAATGAGCAGTTCTTC. This encodes CASSPWAGGANEQFF. V and J are TRBV6-2 or TRBV6-3 and TRBJ2-1, with TRBD2 matching 8 bases. The germline CDR1 and CDR2 sequences are MNHEY and SVGEGT. Germline trimming cut 5 bases from V and 7 bases from J; bases unmatched to any gene: 10. The CDR3 covers 15 residues.